Listed here are 5 T cell receptor beta chains from one sample, sequenced in a study of blood T cell repertoires in COVID-19. TCRdb keeps only in-frame clones here, not all; method: immunoSEQ multiplex PCR. The table lists 55,000 to 80,000 clones, under 85% of them singletons, with about 30% in the top ten. Material: peripheral blood. Every receptor here comes from a woman over 75 with acute or convalescent COVID-19.

The V gene is TRBV9, the J gene TRBJ2-3, with 9 bases fitting TRBD2. In germline, CDR1 is SGDLS, CDR2 YYNGEE. CDR3 length: 21 residues. V dropped 1 base and J dropped 1; count of bases not matched to a gene: 19. CDR3 DNA sequence: TGTGCCAGCAGCGTAAGTCCACGCGGGCTTCGGCGGGAGGGTCGCACAGATACGCAGTATTTT. It encodes CASSVSPRGLRREGRTDTQYF. Complete variable domain (other parts from reference TRBV9 and TRBJ2-3): DSGVTQTPKHLITATGQRVTLRCSPRSGDLSVYWYQQSLDQGLQFLIQYYNGEERAKGNILERFSAQQFPDLHSELNLSSLELGDSALYFCASSVSPRGLRREGRTDTQYFGPGTRLTVL.

This clone occurred a few times. This chain uses TRBV7-9 with TRBJ1-6; tentative D call: TRBD1 (6 bases). The CDR3 sequence is 14 residues long. V was trimmed by 5 bases and J by 8 bases, leaving 13 bases between them. From germline, CDR1 is SEHNR and CDR2 FQNEAQ (reference sequence). DNA for the CDR3: TGTGCCAGCAGCCTAACAGGGAGTGATTCACCCCTCCACTTT. Translated: CASSLTGSDSPLHF.

This chain connects TRBV11-3 to TRBJ2-1; TRBD2 is a possible D gene (5 bases). Germline V gene lookup returns CDR1 SGHNT and CDR2 YENEEA. CDR3 length: 15 residues. The ends were cut back, 4 bases at V and 3 bases at J, with 13 bases in the middle. The CDR3 DNA reads TGTGCCAGCAGCTCTCAGAGCGGAAACTACAATGAGCAGTTCTTC. Translation: CASSSQSGNYNEQFF.

The rearrangement uses TRBV3-1 (or the pseudogene TRBV3-2) and TRBJ2-3; 12 bases are shared with TRBD2. V was pared by 0 bases and J by 14 bases, with 6 bases of the junction left unmatched. CDR3 length: 14 amino acids. Looked up from germline, CDR1 is LGHDT and CDR2 is YNNKEL (reference sequence). The CDR3 DNA reads TGTGCCAGCAGCCAAGATCTAGCGGGAGGGCCATCGTATTTT. Its protein product is CASSQDLAGGPSYF.

This clone was detected once. The chain joins TRBV6-5 to TRBJ2-1; 7 bases are a match to TRBD2. After removal of 2 bases from V and 4 bases from J, the junction contained 5 bases not matched to a gene. Germline values: CDR1 MNHEY, CDR2 SVGAGI. The CDR3 has 15 amino acids. CDR3 sequence: CASSYRASGYNEQFF. CDR3 DNA sequence: TGTGCCAGCAGTTACAGGGCTAGCGGATACAATGAGCAGTTCTTC.